These 21 T cell receptor beta chains were sequenced from one sample in a study of T cell repertoires in cytomegalovirus infection. Their specific antigens are unknown. Each CDR3 protein gets one entry after TCRdb re-called the reads with MiXCR. Here the sample spans tens of thousands of distinct CDR3 sequences, roughly a fifth being singletons. The specimen comprised CD8+ T cells from cultured PBMCs, sampled from culture after CMV antigen stimulation. Receptors were obtained from a human donor in good health (CMV status not recorded). Some clones in this sample may be carry-over from other donors' samples.

This clonotype was seen a handful of times. This chain connects TRBV5-6 to TRBJ1-1; D unresolved. This CDR3 has 14 amino acids. Germline CDR1 reads SGHDT; CDR2 reads YYEEEE. V was cut by 4 bases and J by 4 bases, with 14 bases left in between. For the CDR3, the DNA is TGTGCCAGCAGCGCTCCCCCTAGAATCACTGAAGCTTTCTTT. Protein: CASSAPPRITEAFF.

This clonotype was picked up a small number of times. At one end, the junction sequence differs from germline, possibly due to a read error. The V and J genes are TRBV7-7 and TRBJ1-4; D perhaps matches TRBD1 (5 bases). This CDR3 comprises 15 residues. CDR1 is SSHAT, CDR2 FNYEAQ, per germline (reference sequence). The CDR3 DNA sequence: TGTGCTAGCAGCCCGGGACCCGGACGTGGTGAAAAACTGTTTTTT. Its protein is CASSPGPGRGEKLFF.

The CDR3 region is CAWSEDVNEPQHF. The CDR3 region has the DNA TGTGCCTGGAGCGAGGACGTTAACGAGCCCCAGCATTTT. V usage is TRBV30 and J usage is TRBJ1-5; no clear D gene. Germline V gene data show CDR1 as GTSNPN and CDR2 as SVGIG (reference sequence). The CDR3 is 13 residues long. Trimming left V 3 bases short and J 8 bases short, with 14 bases between.

By its share, this clonotype is medium-sized. The chain combines TRBV12-3 or TRBV12-4 with TRBJ2-3; D unclear. The CDR3 totals 14 residues. Trimming took 3 bases from V and 2 from J, leaving 9 bases between them. This CDR3 reads CASSLVLPTDTQYF. DNA of the CDR3: TGTGCCAGCAGTTTGGTTCTACCCACAGATACGCAGTATTTT.

The V gene is TRBV20-1, the J gene TRBJ2-1; no definite D call. Trimming stripped 3 bases from V and 3 bases from J, with 15 bases between. The CDR3 has 15 residues. Germline values: CDR1 DFQATT, CDR2 SNEGSKA (reference sequence). The CDR3 DNA follows: TGCAGTGCTAGGCCTGATTGGGCCGACTACAATGAGCAGTTCTTC. Its translation: CSARPDWADYNEQFF.

This clonotype was picked up a small number of times. Its ends do not fully match the called genes, so a read error is possible. The chain combines TRBV5-5 with TRBJ2-3, with D unclear. Germline loops: CDR1 SGHKS, CDR2 YYEKEE (reference sequence). The CDR3 length is 13 residues. In DNA, the CDR3 is TGTGCCAGCAGCCTCGGCTCCGGGTCCCTGGCGGATTTT. Amino acids: CASSLGSGSLADF.

This clonotype was counted ten times or more. The V call is TRBV6-5, the J call TRBJ2-5; possibly TRBD2 for D (5 bases). With 0 bases removed from V and 7 bases from J, the gap between germline ends came to 18 bases. Germline V CDR1 and CDR2: MNHEY, SVGAGI. This CDR3 comprises 16 residues. The CDR3 nucleotides read TGTGCCAGCAGTTACTCGGACTCGACTCCCGTGAGGACCCAGTACTTC. The encoded protein is CASSYSDSTPVRTQYF.

This clonotype has ten or more counts. CDR3 in DNA: TGTGCCAGCAGTTTACCGGGCCCCAAGTGGGAAAAACTGTTTTTT. It codes for CASSLPGPKWEKLFF. The rearrangement uses TRBV12-3 or TRBV12-4 and TRBJ1-4; D gene unclear. There are 15 residues in the CDR3. Trimming removed 2 bases from V and 8 bases from J, with 15 bases in between.

This clonotype has a handful of counts. V gene TRBV28 combines with J gene TRBJ1-1; D call uncertain. Germline V gives CDR1 MDHEN, CDR2 SYDVKM. The CDR3 has 15 residues. The V end lost 1 base, the J end lost 4 bases, and 13 bases lay between the germline ends. The CDR3 DNA is TGTGCCAGCAGTTTATTCCGGGATTCCAGCACTGAAGCTTTCTTT. Its translation is CASSLFRDSSTEAFF.

This clonotype was counted between two and nine times. The chain links TRBV19 to TRBJ2-3; 8 bases map to TRBD2. Germline CDR1 reads LNHDA; CDR2 reads SQIVND (reference sequence). Losses at the gene ends were 1 base for V and 4 bases for J; bases not matched to a gene: 1. The CDR3 length is 14 residues. The CDR3 here is CASSIAAGADTQYF. The CDR3, as DNA: TGTGCCAGTAGTATAGCAGCGGGGGCAGATACGCAGTATTTT.

This clonotype occurred many times. This sequence joins TRBV7-9 and TRBJ2-7; D is possibly TRBD2 (5 bases). Germline lookup yields CDR1 SEHNR and CDR2 FQNEAQ (reference sequence). This CDR3 is built from 16 residues. The germline V and J ends were trimmed by 0 bases and 5 bases, with 17 bases remaining between them. CDR3 in DNA: TGTGCCAGCAGCTTAGCTGGGCTAGCCGAGGTCCACGAGCAGTACTTC. It codes for CASSLAGLAEVHEQYF.

This clonotype was detected a few times. The chain employs TRBV6-5 and TRBJ2-7, with D perhaps matching TRBD1 or TRBD2 (5 bases each). Germline V gene sequence: CDR1 MNHEY, CDR2 SVGAGI. This CDR3 spans 13 amino acids. V lost 6 bases and J lost 3, with 12 bases in between. The CDR3 protein is CASSSGTFYEQYF. The DNA of the CDR3 is TGTGCCAGCAGCTCCGGGACCTTCTACGAGCAGTACTTC.

In this sample, this clonotype turned up many times. This chain connects TRBV4-3 to TRBJ2-7; tentative D call: TRBD1 (6 bases). The CDR3 contains 16 residues. Germline assignment: CDR1 LGHNA and CDR2 YSLEER. With 2 bases removed from V and 2 bases from J, the gap between germline ends came to 16 bases. The DNA of the CDR3 is TGCGCCAGCAGCCAATCCGTCCAAGGGGGAGCCTACGAGCAGTACTTC. Its protein is CASSQSVQGGAYEQYF.

This clonotype was seen repeatedly, ten times or more. The CDR3 DNA sequence: TGTGCCAGCAGCTTAGCTAGCGGGGGGTCCAATGAGCAGTTCTTC. Protein product: CASSLASGGSNEQFF. The rearrangement joins TRBV7-3 to TRBJ2-1; TRBD2 matches 11 bases. J lost 6 bases, V lost 2 bases, and 3 bases had no gene match. The CDR3 is 15 amino acids. Looked up from germline, CDR1 is SGHTA and CDR2 is FQGTGA.

This clonotype was found many times. V usage is TRBV7-2 and J usage is TRBJ1-2; perhaps TRBD1 as D (5 bases). CDR3 length equals 16 residues. Germline V lookup: CDR1 SGHTA, CDR2 FQGNSA. Trimming took 5 bases from V and 3 from J, leaving 19 bases between them. CDR3 coding DNA: TGTGCCAGCAGCCCCACCAGGGTTGATCCCTACTATGGCTACACCTTC. It specifies CASSPTRVDPYYGYTF.

The chain recombines TRBV4-3 with TRBJ1-2; D gene ambiguous. CDR3 length equals 15 residues. Germline CDR1 and CDR2: LGHNA and YSLEER. V was cut by 1 base and J by 0 bases, with 9 bases left in between. CDR3 sequence reads: CASSQGLDSNYGYTF. For the CDR3, the DNA is TGCGCCAGCAGCCAAGGGCTCGACTCTAACTATGGCTACACCTTC.

The J gene is TRBJ1-4, the V gene TRBV27; D is unclear. The V gene's germline CDR1 is MNHEY and CDR2 SMNVEV (reference sequence). Deletions cut 6 bases from V and 5 bases from J, with 19 bases between. This CDR3 comprises 16 residues. The CDR3 sequence: CASSSLSGGLNEKLFF. The CDR3 DNA reads as TGTGCCAGCAGCTCCTTATCCGGAGGGCTGAATGAAAAACTGTTTTTT.

This clonotype was observed at least ten times. The rearrangement joins TRBV7-6 to TRBJ2-5; 8 bases are shared with TRBD2. Germline V gene sequence: CDR1 SGHVS, CDR2 FNYEAQ. CDR3 size: 12 residues. With 5 bases clipped from V and 5 bases from J, the junction kept 1 base outside the gene matches. The CDR3 DNA reads TGTGCCAGCAGCCGGGAGGGGGAGACCCAGTACTTC. Protein: CASSREGETQYF.

This clonotype was observed many times. The chain employs TRBV4-1 and TRBJ1-2; D uncertain. Per germline, CDR1 MGHRA and CDR2 YSYEKL. The CDR3 length is 15 residues. Trimming took off 2 bases at V and 5 bases at J, with 15 bases between the two ends. The CDR3 region has the DNA TGCGCCAGCAGCCAAAACGAGGACCCATTTTATGGCTACACCTTC. Encoded protein: CASSQNEDPFYGYTF.

The chain combines TRBV6-8 with TRBJ2-7, with TRBD1 matching over 7 bases. CDR1 MNHGY and CDR2 SAAAGT come from the germline V gene. The CDR3 is 13 residues long. Trimming cost V 4 bases and J 1 base; bases outside gene matches: 1. This CDR3 reads CASSWGQSYEQYF. The CDR3 nucleotides read TGTGCCAGCAGTTGGGGACAGTCCTACGAGCAGTACTTC.

The chain recombines TRBV15 with TRBJ2-1; 14 bases are shared with TRBD2. V was pared by 5 bases and J by 7 bases, with 4 bases of the junction left unmatched. Per germline, CDR1 LNHNV and CDR2 YYDKDF (reference sequence). The CDR3 has 15 amino acids. The CDR3 loop reads CATSPTSGGANEQFF. The CDR3 DNA is TGTGCCACCAGCCCGACTAGCGGGGGGGCAAATGAGCAGTTCTTC.